This TCR beta chain was recorded in a study of human CD8 memory T cell subsets. Germline CDR1 reads LNHDA; CDR2 reads SQIVND (reference sequence). This CDR3 region has 15 residues. This clonotype is labeled medium-sized (0.01 to 0.1%) based on frequency. By UMI-labeled 5' RACE, the TCR beta libraries were made. In the authors' methods: From roughly 3,000 to 20,000 functional CDR3 beta clonotypes were held in each TCR beta library. TCRdb re-called the 5' RACE reads, yielding one record per CDR3 amino acid sequence without DNA. TCRdb's processing, not the authors', yielded these V and J calls. This repertoire comprises under 4,500 distinct CDR3 sequences; its ten largest clones make up 20%.

The V call is TRBV19, the J call TRBJ2-5; the D call from TCRdb, TRBD2, cannot be confirmed without DNA. Sequences were obtained from CD8+ T cells from PBMCs. The receptor was isolated from a human donor in good health. Here the CDR3 reads CASSQSGFAQETQYF.